This TCR beta chain originates from a study of CD8 T cells in ankylosing spondylitis. The trim removed 7 bases at V and 4 bases at J, leaving 8 bases unmatched. This CDR3 comprises 13 residues. The germline gives CDR1 SQVTM, CDR2 ANQGSEA. Study-level findings and limits: Matched ankylosing spondylitis synovial fluid reportedly contained a significantly enriched population of disease-linked clones. Ankylosing spondylitis blood seemed to carry a telltale TCR beta motif made of about 8 highly homologous variants.

5'-RACE, quantitative and with molecular barcodes, yielded the TCR beta libraries. TCRdb reanalysed the 5' RACE reads using MiXCR and keeps one entry per CDR3 protein. The sample shows some 330,000 distinct CDR3 sequences, around 7.6% of them seen only once. This clonotype has ten or more counts. Its target is not known. This clonotype was sampled from a male donor with ankylosing spondylitis. V and J are TRBV29-1 and TRBJ2-7, with TRBD1 matching over 9 bases. Material for sequencing was blood, either unsorted or a sorted T cell fraction (not recorded which). CDR3 nucleotide sequence: TGCAGCGCGTCCGGGACAGGGTCATACGAGCAGTACTTC. The encoded protein is CSASGTGSYEQYF.